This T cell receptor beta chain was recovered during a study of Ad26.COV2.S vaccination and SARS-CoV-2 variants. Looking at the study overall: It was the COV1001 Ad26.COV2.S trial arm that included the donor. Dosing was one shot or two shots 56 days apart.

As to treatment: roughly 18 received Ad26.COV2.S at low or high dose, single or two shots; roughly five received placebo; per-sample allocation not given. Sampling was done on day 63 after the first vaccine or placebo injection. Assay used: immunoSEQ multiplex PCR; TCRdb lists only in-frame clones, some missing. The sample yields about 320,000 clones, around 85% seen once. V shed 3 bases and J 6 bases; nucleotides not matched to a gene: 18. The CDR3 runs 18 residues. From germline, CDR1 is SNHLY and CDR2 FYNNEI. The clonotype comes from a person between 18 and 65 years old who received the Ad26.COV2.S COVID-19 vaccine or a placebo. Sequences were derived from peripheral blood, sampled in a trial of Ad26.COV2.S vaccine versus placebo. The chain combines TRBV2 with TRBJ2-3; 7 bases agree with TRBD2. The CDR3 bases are TGTGCCAGCAGTGACGGGATTGCGGGGGATCGCTACGTGGATACGCAGTATTTT. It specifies CASSDGIAGDRYVDTQYF.